Described below is a single T cell receptor (beta chain) sequence and its context. The table lists this clonotype with a few counts. Its antigen is unknown. Base qualities are not at hand, and no much larger clone is one base apart. The method was 5' RACE. The sequencer listed for this sample is Illumina HiSeq 2500. The second PCR ran for about 6 to 12 cycles and used a J-beta primer mix along with a sample-barcoded 5' primer. A unique molecular identifier was introduced onto each TCR beta cDNA molecule by a template-switch 5' adaptor carrying 12 random nucleotides. Each sample yielded at least 2.5 million CDR3-containing paired-end reads. The Mint cDNA synthesis kit, primed by a TRBC-specific oligonucleotide, was used to synthesize first-strand cDNA from all RNA. After uracil-DNA glycosylase treatment, a first 18-cycle PCR used universal primers M1SS and BC2_uni_R on all cDNA. Processing in the source paper ran as follows. For normalization, 1 million high-quality reads were randomly selected from each sample, with every read carrying a distinct molecular identifier. Reads with shared molecular identifiers were discarded instead of being binned into consensus sequences. MiTCR, run with a Q25 quality threshold and the strictest error-elimination algorithm, handled CDR3 identification, clonotype clustering and error correction. A nonparametric unseen species model using Euler transformation provided a lower-bound estimate of total TCR beta diversity. Using fastp trimming at Q25 and MiXCR clonotype assembly, TCRdb reanalyzed the public sequencing data and kept in-frame beta chains. Entries are consolidated by CDR3 protein sequence, retaining the most common genes and DNA. The V and J calls reflect TCRdb's pipeline rather than the authors' work. The sample table shows approximately 1.5 million distinct CDR3 sequences, and around 40% are seen once. Approximately 4% of the sample is taken by the ten largest.

There are 12 amino acids in the CDR3, from cysteine to phenylalanine inclusive. The retained sequence is limited to the CDR3, 36 bases, with the frame set at the first base. The junction shows trimming of 2 bases on V and 9 bases on J, plus 8 bases between the germline ends. Systemically healthy Caucasian individuals from Russia, 39 in total and aged roughly 6 to 100 years, were included as donors. Roughly 9.5 milliliters of peripheral blood were drawn from each donor into EDTA-treated Vacutainer tubes. Ficoll-Paque density-gradient centrifugation was used to isolate PBMCs, with at least 6.5 million per sample. Total RNA was extracted from PBMCs with Trizol reagent, with at least 5.5 micrograms obtained per sample. Naive CD45RAhigh/CD27high T cell percentages were measured by flow cytometry on a PBMC aliquot from every donor. This sample is drawn from a study of blood T cells in healthy people across ages (dated by TCRdb to between 2015 and 2017). Study-level background: In model experiments, roughly one uniquely barcoded TCR beta cDNA molecule per two T cells was captured by template switching. Age-related changes in TCR beta repertoire diversity were measured in the study by deep sequencing normalized with unique cDNA molecular identifiers. Four age groups were formed from the donors: young (average 16 years), middle-aged (approximately 40), aged (about 68) and long-lived (around 80). To avoid experimental bias, donors of different ages were distributed randomly across sequencing lanes. For two donors (one aged 18 to 29 and one aged 80 or older), the study analyzed two additional independent replicas of 1 million unique cDNA reads from the same blood draw. What the authors observed across the whole study: As age increased, observed TCR beta diversity per million T cells dropped in a roughly linear way, and a significant reduction was already evident by age about 40. Total diversity estimates from one million sequenced T cells were considered lower bounds and underestimates. The CMV infection status of donors was not known, potentially confounding age-related changes in expanded clonotypes. Observed TCR beta diversity correlated strongly with the percentage of naive T cells measured by flow cytometry. Compared with the aged group, more naive CD4+ T cells, fewer expanded clones and increased TCR diversity were shown by the long-lived group, suggesting age selection. Bulk unsorted PBMC profiling prevented conclusive comparison of naive and antigen-experienced compartments.

The sequencing input was blood. The receptor's source is a woman aged 18 to 35 in good health. Here the chain combines TRBV12-3 or TRBV12-4 and TRBJ2-1; a confident D gene designation cannot be given. The CDR3 region has the sequence CASSLTVREQFF. The nucleotide sequence reads TGTGCCAGCAGTTTAACCGTTCGTGAGCAGTTCTTC.